The source of this TCR beta chain is a study of T cell responses to AZD1222 COVID-19 vaccine (dated by TCRdb to the early 2020s). For the wider study: TCR sequencing was performed for over 230 trial participants, of whom some 200 were given two doses of AZD1222 and approximately 25 were given two doses of MenACWY control vaccine. Trial participants were enrolled by age into subgroups of 18-55, 56-69 and 70-plus years, and about 150, 27 and 61 TCR-sequenced participants, respectively, were included in these subgroups. The paper's findings and limits, for the study overall: Only five to seven AZD1222 recipients were SARS-CoV-2 seropositive at baseline, limiting conclusions about previously exposed vaccinees. Most participants were white British and females outnumbered males, and the authors suggested that clonal diversity may have been underestimated. In the small 56-69-year group, the increase in depth fell short of significance, most likely because of low power. A significant rise in spike-specific TCR breadth and depth was observed after two AZD1222 doses relative to day 0 and relative to MenACWY recipients. Nearly half of unique spike-specific TCRs reportedly recognized epitopes outside regions mutated in the B.1.351 and B.1.1.7 variants. Because no day 14 peak-response samples were available, repertoires were characterized only after the peak T cell response. Vaccine-associated CD4 TCRs spanned the whole spike protein, with dominant responses in regions 160-218 and 743-854.

The CDR3 regions of human TCRbeta chains were subjected to immunosequencing. The original pipeline was this. Repertoire TCRs were matched against a reference library of SARS-CoV-2-specific TCRs generated with the MIRA antigen-specificity platform. Breadth was defined as the fraction of unique TCRs that were SARS-CoV-2-associated. Depth was defined as the fraction of total T cells that were SARS-CoV-2-associated. Using the MIRA data, each spike-specific TCR was assigned both to the spike region to which the TCR was reactive and to a CD4 or CD8 class. Log10-transformed breadth and depth values were compared by one-way ANOVA with Sidak's multiple comparisons tests. Held by TCRdb, this immuneACCESS table contains in-frame sequences only and omits some clones. Under half of the omission traces to an unresolved V gene where checked; the cause of the rest is unknown. V and J calls and clone size are given by that table; D and trimming were obtained from the DNA. For this sample the table gives 90,000 to 100,000 clones, of which approximately 84% were detected only once. The ten largest make up 12% to 15% of the sample.

The CDR3 has 19 amino acids, counting the end cysteine and phenylalanine. Only the CDR3 DNA is retained, 57 bases long and in frame from the first base. Interpreted using the paper, the time point label stands for: about 28 days (+/-7) after the second vaccine dose. AZD1222 recipients with second doses at about 4 weeks or about 12 weeks were pooled, because spike-specific TCR depth and breadth did not differ between schedules. Vaccinee samples were obtained from the UK trials COV001 and COV002, which included a single-blind randomized controlled phase 2/3 trial of AZD1222 (ChAdOx1 nCoV-19) in healthy adults. For TCRbeta chain sequencing, PBMC samples from trial participants were taken at day 0 and at day 28 after the second dose. Of note for this clone: Which antigen it targets is not known. No per-base quality is available; no much larger clone lies one base away.

Sequences were derived from peripheral blood, sampled 28 days after the second AZD1222 dose. The chain links TRBV21-1 with TRBJ1-2; no DNA check was done on the table's D call, TRBD1. TRBV21-1 is assigned pseudogene status. The sequence was obtained from an adult who received the AZD1222 COVID-19 vaccine. At the DNA level, the sequence is TGTGCCAGCAGCTCCCGGACAGGGGGAGGGGTCCCTCAATACTATGGCTACACCTTC. Its amino acids are CASSSRTGGGVPQYYGYTF.